The 2 T cell receptor beta chains presented below share a single source sample, sequenced in a study of blood T cell repertoires in COVID-19. Generated by immunoSEQ multiplex PCR, the TCRdb table keeps only in-frame clones and is missing some. The sample carries some 250,000 clones, 80% to 90% recorded once. The source material was PBMCs or T cells enriched from blood (not recorded which). These receptors all stem from a man between 18 and 29 years old who had recovered from COVID-19.

The gene calls are TRBV19 and TRBJ1-5, with D unclear. Trimming shortened V by 5 bases and J by 0 bases, and 5 bases separated the two germline ends. Germline-derived CDR1 and CDR2 are LNHDA and SQIVND (reference sequence). CDR3 length: 13 residues. The CDR3 region is CASSGHSNQPQHF. The CDR3 DNA sequence: TGTGCCAGTAGTGGCCATAGCAATCAGCCCCAGCATTTT.

The chain links TRBV6-4 to TRBJ2-3; 7 nucleotides line up with TRBD1. From germline, CDR1 is MRHNA and CDR2 SNTAGT. The CDR3 length is 13 residues. After removal of 9 bases from V and 8 bases from J, the junction contained 11 bases not matched to a gene. The CDR3 DNA sequence: TGTGCCAGAAAGACAGGGCTACTGCGTACGCAGTATTTT. Protein: CARKTGLLRTQYF.